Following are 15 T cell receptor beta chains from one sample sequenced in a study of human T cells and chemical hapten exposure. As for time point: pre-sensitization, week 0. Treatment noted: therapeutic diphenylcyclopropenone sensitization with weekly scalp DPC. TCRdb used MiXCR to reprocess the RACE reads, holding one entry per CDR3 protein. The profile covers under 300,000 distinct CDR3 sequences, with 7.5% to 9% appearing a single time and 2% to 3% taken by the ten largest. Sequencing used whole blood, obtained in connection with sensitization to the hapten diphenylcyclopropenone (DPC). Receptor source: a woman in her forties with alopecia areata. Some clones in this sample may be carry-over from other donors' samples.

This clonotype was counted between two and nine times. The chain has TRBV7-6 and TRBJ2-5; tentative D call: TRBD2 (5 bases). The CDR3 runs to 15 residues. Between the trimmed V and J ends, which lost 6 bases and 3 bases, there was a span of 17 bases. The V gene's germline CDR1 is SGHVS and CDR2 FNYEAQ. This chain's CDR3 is CASRRTSAIEETQYF. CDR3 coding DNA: TGTGCCAGCAGACGGACTTCCGCCATTGAAGAGACCCAGTACTTC.

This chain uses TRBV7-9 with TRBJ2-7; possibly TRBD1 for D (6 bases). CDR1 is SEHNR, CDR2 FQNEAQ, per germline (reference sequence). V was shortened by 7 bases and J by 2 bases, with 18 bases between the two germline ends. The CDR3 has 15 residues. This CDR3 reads CASNFAGALAYEQYF. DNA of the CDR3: TGTGCCAGCAACTTCGCAGGGGCCTTAGCCTACGAGCAGTACTTC.

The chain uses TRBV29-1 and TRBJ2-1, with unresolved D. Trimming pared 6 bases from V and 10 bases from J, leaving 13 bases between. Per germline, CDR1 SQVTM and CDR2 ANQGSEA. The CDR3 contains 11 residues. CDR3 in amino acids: CSVRLRYEQFF. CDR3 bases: TGCAGCGTCCGCCTTAGATACGAGCAGTTCTTC.

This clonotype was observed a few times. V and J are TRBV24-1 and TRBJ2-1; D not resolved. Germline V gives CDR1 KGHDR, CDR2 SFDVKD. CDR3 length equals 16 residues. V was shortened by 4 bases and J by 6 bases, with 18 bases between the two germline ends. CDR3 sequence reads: CATSDGSADHFNEQFF. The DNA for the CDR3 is TGTGCCACCAGTGACGGTTCAGCCGATCATTTCAATGAGCAGTTCTTC.

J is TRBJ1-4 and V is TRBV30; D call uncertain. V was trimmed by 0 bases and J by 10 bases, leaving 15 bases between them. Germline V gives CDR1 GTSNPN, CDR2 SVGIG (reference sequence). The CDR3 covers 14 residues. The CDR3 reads CAWSVAGPVLKLFF. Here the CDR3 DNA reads TGTGCCTGGAGTGTGGCAGGTCCAGTTTTAAAACTGTTTTTT.

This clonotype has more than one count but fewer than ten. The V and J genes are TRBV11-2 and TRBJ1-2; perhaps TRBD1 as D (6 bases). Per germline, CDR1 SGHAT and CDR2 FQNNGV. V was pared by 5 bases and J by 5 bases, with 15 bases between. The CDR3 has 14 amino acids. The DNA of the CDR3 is TGTGCCAGCAGCGTAGGGGGACGGTGGTATGGCTACACCTTC. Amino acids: CASSVGGRWYGYTF. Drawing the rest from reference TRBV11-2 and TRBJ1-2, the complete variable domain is EAGVAQSPRYKIIEKRQSVAFWCNPISGHATLYWYQQILGQGPKLLIQFQNNGVVDDSQLPKDRFSAERLKGVDSTLKIQPAKLEDSAVYLCASSVGGRWYGYTFGSGTRLTVV.

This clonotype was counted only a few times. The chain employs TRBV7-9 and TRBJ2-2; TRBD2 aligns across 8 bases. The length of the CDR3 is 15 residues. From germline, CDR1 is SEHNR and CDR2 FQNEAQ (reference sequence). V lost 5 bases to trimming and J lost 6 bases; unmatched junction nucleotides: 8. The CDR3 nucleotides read TGTGCCAGCAGCCCAGCGGGACTAGGGTCCGGGGAGCTGTTTTTT. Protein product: CASSPAGLGSGELFF.

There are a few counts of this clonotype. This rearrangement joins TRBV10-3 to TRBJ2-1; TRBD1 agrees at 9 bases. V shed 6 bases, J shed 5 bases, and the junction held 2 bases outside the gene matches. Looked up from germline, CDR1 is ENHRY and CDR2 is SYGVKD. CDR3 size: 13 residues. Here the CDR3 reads CAIRGTGNNEQFF. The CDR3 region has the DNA TGTGCCATCAGGGGGACAGGGAACAATGAGCAGTTCTTC.

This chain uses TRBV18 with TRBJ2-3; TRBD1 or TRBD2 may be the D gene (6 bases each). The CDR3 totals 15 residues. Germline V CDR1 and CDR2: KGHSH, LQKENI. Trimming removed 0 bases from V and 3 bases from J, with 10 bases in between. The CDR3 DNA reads TGTGCCAGCTCACCACCGGGGGCGGGGACAGATACGCAGTATTTT. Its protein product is CASSPPGAGTDTQYF. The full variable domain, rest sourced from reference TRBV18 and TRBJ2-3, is NAGVMQNPRHLVRRRGQEARLRCSPMKGHSHVYWYRQLPEEGLKFMVYLQKENIIDESGMPKERFSAEFPKEGPSILRIQQVVRGDSAAYFCASSPPGAGTDTQYFGPGTRLTVL.

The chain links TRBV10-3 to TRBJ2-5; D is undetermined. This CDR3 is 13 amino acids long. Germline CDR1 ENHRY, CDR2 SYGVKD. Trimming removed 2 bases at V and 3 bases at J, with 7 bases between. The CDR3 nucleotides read TGTGCCATCAGTGAGCGGACGGAAGAGACCCAGTACTTC. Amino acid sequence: CAISERTEETQYF.

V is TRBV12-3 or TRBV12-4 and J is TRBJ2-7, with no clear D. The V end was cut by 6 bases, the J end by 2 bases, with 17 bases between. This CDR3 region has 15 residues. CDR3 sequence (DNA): TGTGCCAGCAGACCCAACGGGCCCCGAACCTACGAGCAGTACTTC. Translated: CASRPNGPRTYEQYF.

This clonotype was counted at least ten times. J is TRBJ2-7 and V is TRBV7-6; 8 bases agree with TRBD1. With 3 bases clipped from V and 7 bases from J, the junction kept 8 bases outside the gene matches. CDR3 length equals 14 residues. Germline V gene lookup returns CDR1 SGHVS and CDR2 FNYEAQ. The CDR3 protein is CASSFWQGADEQYF. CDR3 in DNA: TGTGCCAGCAGCTTCTGGCAGGGGGCGGATGAGCAGTACTTC.

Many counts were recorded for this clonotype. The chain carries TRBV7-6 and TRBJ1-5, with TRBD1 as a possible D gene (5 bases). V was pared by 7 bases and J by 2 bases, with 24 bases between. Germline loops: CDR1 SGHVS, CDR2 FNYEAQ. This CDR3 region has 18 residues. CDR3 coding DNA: TGTGCCAGCACCCCCGCCGGGAGTCCAGGGTCTGGCAATCAGCCCCAGCATTTT. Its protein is CASTPAGSPGSGNQPQHF.

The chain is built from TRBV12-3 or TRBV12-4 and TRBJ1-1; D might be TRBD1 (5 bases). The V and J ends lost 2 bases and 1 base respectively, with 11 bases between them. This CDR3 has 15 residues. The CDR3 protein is CASSLKGAGNTEAFF. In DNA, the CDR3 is TGTGCCAGCAGTTTAAAAGGGGCAGGGAACACTGAAGCTTTCTTT.

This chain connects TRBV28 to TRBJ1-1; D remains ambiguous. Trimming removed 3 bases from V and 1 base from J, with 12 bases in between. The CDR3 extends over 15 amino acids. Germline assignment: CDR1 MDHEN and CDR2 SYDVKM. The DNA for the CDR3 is TGTGCCAGCAGTTTTTACGGTAGCGGGAACACTGAAGCTTTCTTT. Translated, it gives CASSFYGSGNTEAFF.